This T cell receptor (beta chain) was captured in a study of blood T cell repertoires in COVID-19. This clone showed up just once. Clones were sequenced by immunoSEQ multiplex PCR, and TCRdb holds only the in-frame ones, with some missing. The sample records around 430,000 clones, around 89% being singletons. In germline, CDR1 is WNHNN, CDR2 SYGVQD (reference sequence). V shed 5 bases and J 5 bases; nucleotides not matched to a gene: 7. This CDR3 has 15 residues. The chain has TRBV10-1 and TRBJ2-7; 12 bases match TRBD1. The source material was peripheral blood. The sequence derives from a woman aged 45-65 years with COVID-19, enrolled during active disease. The DNA for the CDR3 is TGCGCCAGCAGTCTGGGACAGGGGGCATACAACGAGCAGTACTTC. It translates to CASSLGQGAYNEQYF.